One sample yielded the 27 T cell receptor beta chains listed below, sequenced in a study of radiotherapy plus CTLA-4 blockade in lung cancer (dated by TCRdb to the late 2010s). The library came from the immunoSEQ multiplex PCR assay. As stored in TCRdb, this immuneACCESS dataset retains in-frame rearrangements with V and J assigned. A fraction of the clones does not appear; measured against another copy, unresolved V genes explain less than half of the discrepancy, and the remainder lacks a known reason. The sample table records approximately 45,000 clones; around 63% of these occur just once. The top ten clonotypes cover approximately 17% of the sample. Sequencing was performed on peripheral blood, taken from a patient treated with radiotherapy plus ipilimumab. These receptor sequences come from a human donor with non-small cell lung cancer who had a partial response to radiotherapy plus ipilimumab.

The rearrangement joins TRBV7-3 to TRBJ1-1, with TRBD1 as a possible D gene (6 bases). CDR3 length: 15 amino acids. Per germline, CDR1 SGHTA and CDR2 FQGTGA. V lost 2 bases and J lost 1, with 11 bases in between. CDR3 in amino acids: CASSLLGAENTEAFF. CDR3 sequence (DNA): TGTGCCAGCAGCTTACTGGGGGCGGAGAACACTGAAGCTTTCTTT.

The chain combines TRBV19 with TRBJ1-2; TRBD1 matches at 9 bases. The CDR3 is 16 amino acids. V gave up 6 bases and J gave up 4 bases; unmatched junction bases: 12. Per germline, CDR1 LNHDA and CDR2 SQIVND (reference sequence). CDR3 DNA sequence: TGTGCCAGTAGCCGGGCGACAGGGGGGTTCGTCTATGGCTACACCTTC. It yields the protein CASSRATGGFVYGYTF.

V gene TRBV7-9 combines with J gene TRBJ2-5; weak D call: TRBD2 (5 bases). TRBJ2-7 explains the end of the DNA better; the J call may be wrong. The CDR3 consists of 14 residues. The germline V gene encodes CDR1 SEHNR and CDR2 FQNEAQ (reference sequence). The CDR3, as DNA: TGTGCCAGCAGCTTAGGGGCAGGCGGGTACGAGCAGTACTTC. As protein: CASSLGAGGYEQYF.

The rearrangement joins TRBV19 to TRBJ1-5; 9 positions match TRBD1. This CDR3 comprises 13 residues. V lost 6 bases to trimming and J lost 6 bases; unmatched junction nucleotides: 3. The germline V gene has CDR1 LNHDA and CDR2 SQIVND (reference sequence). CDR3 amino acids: CASSWDRVQPQHF. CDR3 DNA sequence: TGTGCCAGTAGCTGGGACAGGGTTCAGCCCCAGCATTTT.

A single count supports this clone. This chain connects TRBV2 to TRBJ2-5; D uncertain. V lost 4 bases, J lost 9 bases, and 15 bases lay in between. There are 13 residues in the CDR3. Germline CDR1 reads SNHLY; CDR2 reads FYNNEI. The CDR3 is CASSADNLSPQYF. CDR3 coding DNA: TGTGCCAGCAGTGCAGACAATTTAAGCCCCCAGTACTTC.

The CDR3 nucleotides read TGTGCCAGTAAGACCAGGGGTGCTGGCAATCAGCCCCAGCATTTT. Residues: CASKTRGAGNQPQHF. This rearrangement joins TRBV19 to TRBJ1-5; TRBD1 is a possible D gene (6 bases). The germline gives CDR1 LNHDA, CDR2 SQIVND (reference sequence). V was clipped by 7 bases and J by 2 bases, with 15 bases between them. The CDR3 is 15 amino acids.

CDR3 DNA sequence: TGTGCCAGCAGCCGGGACTTCCGTGGGGAGCAGTACTTC. Translated, it gives CASSRDFRGEQYF. The chain is built from TRBV9 and TRBJ2-7, with a tentative D call TRBD2 (6 bases). CDR1 is SGDLS and CDR2 is YYNGEE in the germline V gene. CDR3 length: 13 residues. Between the trimmed V and J ends, which lost 4 bases and 7 bases, there was a span of 15 bases.

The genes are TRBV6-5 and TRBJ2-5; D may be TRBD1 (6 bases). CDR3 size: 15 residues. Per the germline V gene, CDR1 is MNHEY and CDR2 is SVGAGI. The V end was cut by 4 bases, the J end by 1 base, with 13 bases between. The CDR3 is CASSSVGRGQETQYF. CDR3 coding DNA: TGTGCCAGCAGTTCCGTTGGCAGGGGCCAAGAGACCCAGTACTTC.

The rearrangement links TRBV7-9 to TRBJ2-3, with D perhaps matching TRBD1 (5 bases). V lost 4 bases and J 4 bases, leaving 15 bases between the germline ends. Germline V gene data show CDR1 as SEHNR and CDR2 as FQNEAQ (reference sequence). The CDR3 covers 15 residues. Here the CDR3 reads CASSSGSLKPDTQYF. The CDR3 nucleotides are TGTGCCAGCAGCTCAGGGTCGTTAAAACCAGATACGCAGTATTTT.

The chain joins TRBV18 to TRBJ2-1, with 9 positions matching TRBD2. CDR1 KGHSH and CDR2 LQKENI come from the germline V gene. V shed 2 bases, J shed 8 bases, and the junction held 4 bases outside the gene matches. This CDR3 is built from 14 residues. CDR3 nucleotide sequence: TGTGCCAGCTCACCATCGAGACTAGCGGATGAGCAGTTCTTC. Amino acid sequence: CASSPSRLADEQFF.

In nucleotides, the CDR3 is TGTGCCAGCAATTACCCGGGGTCCGGAAACACCATATATTTT. Translation: CASNYPGSGNTIYF. The gene calls are TRBV14 and TRBJ1-3; D not resolved. Germline V gene lookup returns CDR1 SGHDN and CDR2 FVKESK. The CDR3 has 14 amino acids. Trimming took 7 bases from V and 4 from J, leaving 14 bases between them.

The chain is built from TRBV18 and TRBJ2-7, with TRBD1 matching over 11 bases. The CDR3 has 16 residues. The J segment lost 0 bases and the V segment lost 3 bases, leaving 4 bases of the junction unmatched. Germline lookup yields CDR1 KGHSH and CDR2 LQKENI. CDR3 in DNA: TGTGCCAGCTCACCCTTTGGGACAGGGGGCTCCTACGAGCAGTACTTC. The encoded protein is CASSPFGTGGSYEQYF.

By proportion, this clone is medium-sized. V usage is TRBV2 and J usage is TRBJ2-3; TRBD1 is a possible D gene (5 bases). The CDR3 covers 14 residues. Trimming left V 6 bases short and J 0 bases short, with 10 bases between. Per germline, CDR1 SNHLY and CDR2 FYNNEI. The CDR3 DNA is TGTGCCAGCAGGGGTAGGGGTAGCACAGATACGCAGTATTTT. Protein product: CASRGRGSTDTQYF.

The DNA of the CDR3 is TGTGCCAGTAGTATAGCTCTGGAGTACGAGCAGTACTTC. Its translation is CASSIALEYEQYF. The V gene is TRBV19, the J gene TRBJ2-7, with D unresolved. There are 13 residues in the CDR3. Trimming stripped 1 base from V and 4 bases from J, with 8 bases between. CDR1 LNHDA and CDR2 SQIVND come from the germline V gene (reference sequence).

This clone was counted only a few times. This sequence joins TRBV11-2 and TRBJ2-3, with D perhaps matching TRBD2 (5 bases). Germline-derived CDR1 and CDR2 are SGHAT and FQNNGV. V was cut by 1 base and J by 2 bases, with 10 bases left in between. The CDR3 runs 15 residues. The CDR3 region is CASSLGGLATDTQYF. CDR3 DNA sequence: TGTGCCAGCAGCTTAGGAGGCCTAGCCACAGATACGCAGTATTTT.

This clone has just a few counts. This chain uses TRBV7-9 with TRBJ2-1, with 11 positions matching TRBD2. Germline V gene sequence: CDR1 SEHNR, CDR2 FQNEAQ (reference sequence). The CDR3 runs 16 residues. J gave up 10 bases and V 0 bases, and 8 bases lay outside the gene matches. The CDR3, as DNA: TGTGCCAGCAGCTTAGCGTTTACTAGCGGGGGCCGGGAGCAGTTCTTC. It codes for CASSLAFTSGGREQFF.

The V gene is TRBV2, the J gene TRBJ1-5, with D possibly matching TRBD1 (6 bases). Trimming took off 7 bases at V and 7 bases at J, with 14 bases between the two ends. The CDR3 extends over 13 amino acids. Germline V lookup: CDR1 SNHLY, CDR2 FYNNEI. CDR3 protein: CASKGGAGQPQHF. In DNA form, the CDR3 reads TGTGCCAGCAAAGGGGGGGCAGGACAGCCCCAGCATTTT.

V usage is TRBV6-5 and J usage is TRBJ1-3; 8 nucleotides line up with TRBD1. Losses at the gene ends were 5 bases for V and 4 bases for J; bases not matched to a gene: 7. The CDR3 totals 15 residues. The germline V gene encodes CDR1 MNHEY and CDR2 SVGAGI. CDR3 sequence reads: CASSPGGLGGNTIYF. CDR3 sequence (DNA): TGTGCCAGCAGTCCAGGGGGCTTGGGAGGAAACACCATATATTTT.

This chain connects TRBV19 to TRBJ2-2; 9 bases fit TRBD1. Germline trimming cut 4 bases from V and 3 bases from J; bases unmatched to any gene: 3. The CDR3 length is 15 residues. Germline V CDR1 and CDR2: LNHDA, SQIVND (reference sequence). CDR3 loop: CASSTRQGDTGELFF. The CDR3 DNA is TGTGCCAGTAGTACCCGACAGGGGGACACCGGGGAGCTGTTTTTT.

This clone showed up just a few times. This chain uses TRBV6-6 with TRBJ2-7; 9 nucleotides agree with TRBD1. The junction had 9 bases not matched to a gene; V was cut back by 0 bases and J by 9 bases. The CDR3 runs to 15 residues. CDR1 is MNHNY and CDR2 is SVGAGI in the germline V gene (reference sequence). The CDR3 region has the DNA TGTGCCAGCAGTTACTCGATGGGACAGGGTATAGGGCAGTACTTC. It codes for CASSYSMGQGIGQYF.

The CDR3 here is CASSSGRGYEQYF. The DNA of the CDR3 is TGTGCCAGCAGTTCAGGAAGGGGGTACGAGCAGTACTTC. The chain joins TRBV9 to TRBJ2-7; perhaps TRBD1 as D (6 bases). With 5 bases removed from V and 4 bases from J, the gap between germline ends came to 13 bases. Germline V CDR1 and CDR2: SGDLS, YYNGEE. This CDR3 has 13 residues. The entire variable domain, with the rest obtained from reference TRBV9 and TRBJ2-7, is as follows: DSGVTQTPKHLITATGQRVTLRCSPRSGDLSVYWYQQSLDQGLQFLIQYYNGEERAKGNILERFSAQQFPDLHSELNLSSLELGDSALYFCASSSGRGYEQYFGPGTRLTVT.

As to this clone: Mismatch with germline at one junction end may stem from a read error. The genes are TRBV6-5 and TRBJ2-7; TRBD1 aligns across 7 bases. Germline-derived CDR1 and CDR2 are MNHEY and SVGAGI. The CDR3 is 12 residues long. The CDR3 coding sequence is TGTGCCAGCAGCCAAAGGGGACAGCTACCCTATTTC. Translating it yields CASSQRGQLPYF.

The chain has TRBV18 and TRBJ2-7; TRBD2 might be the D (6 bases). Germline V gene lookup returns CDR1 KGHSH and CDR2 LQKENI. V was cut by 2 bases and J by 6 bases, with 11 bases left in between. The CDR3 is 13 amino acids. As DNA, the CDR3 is TGTGCCAGCTCACCATTCAGGGAGGCCGAGCAGTACTTC. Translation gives CASSPFREAEQYF.

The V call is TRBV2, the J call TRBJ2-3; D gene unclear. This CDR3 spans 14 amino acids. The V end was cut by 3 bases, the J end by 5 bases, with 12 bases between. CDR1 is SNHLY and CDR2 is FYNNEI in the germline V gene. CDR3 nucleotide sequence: TGTGCCAGCAGTGATAGCTCCACGGAAGATACGCAGTATTTT. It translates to CASSDSSTEDTQYF.

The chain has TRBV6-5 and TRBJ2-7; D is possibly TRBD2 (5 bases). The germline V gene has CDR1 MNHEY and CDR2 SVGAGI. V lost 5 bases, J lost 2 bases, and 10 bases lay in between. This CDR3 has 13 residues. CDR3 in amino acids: CASSLTRTYEQYF. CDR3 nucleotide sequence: TGTGCCAGCAGTCTCACTAGGACCTACGAGCAGTACTTC.

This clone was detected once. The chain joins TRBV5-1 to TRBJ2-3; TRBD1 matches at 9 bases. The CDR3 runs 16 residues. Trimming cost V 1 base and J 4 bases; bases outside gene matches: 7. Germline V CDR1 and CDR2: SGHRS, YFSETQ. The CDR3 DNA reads TGCGCCAGCAGCTTGACCCCCGGGACAGGGCCAGATACGCAGTATTTT. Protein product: CASSLTPGTGPDTQYF.

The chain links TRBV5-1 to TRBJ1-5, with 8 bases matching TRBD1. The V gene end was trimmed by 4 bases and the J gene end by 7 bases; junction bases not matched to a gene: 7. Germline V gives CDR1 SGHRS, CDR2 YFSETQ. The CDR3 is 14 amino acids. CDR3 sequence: CASSATGDGQPQHF. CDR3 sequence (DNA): TGCGCCAGCAGCGCGACAGGGGATGGCCAGCCCCAGCATTTT.